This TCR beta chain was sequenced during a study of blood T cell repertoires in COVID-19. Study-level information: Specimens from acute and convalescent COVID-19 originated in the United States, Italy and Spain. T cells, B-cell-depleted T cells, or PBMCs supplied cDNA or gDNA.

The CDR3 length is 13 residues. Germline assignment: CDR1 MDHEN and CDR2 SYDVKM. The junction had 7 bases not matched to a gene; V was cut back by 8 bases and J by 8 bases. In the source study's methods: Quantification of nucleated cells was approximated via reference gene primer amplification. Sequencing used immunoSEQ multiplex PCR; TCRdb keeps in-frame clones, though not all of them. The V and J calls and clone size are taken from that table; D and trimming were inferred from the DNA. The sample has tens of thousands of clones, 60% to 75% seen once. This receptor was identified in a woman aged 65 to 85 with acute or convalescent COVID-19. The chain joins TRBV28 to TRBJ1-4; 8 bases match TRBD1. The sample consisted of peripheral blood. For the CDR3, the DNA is TGTGCCAGCTTCGCAGGGGGCGGGGAAAAACTGTTTTTT. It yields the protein CASFAGGGEKLFF.